A selection of T cell receptor beta chains follows, all from one sample in a study of blood T cell repertoires in COVID-19. The protocol was immunoSEQ multiplex PCR, while the TCRdb copy is restricted to in-frame clones and leaves out a portion. This sample yields around 20,000 clones, of which roughly nine tenths are seen a single time; over 7% belongs to the top ten. The sequencing input was peripheral blood. Receptors originate from a human donor with active COVID-19. The donor label of this sample is uncertain. CDR3s include the opening cysteine and the closing phenylalanine or tryptophan. The order of the fields is clone size, V gene, CDR3 protein. Some rows have no size entry. The others give once, few or many, or a class for an expanded clone.

few,TRBV7-3,CASRDREGTEAFF
-,TRBV28,CASSFGLSYGYTF
-,TRBV6-5,CASSYSQKPYNEQFF
few,TRBV7-9,CASSFSAYEQYF
-,TRBV28,CASSLWGDSHNSPLHF
-,TRBV2,CASRMGGSDTQYF
-,TRBV11-3,CASSPGSSYNEQFF
-,TRBV28,CASRRTGQGAGGYTF
-,TRBV5-6,CASSSIYWTRSGNTIYF
-,TRBV29-1,CSASGTGPSTDTQYF
-,TRBV5-1,CASSLSQGLGEQFF
-,TRBV6-6,CASSYSTGDNSPLHF
once,TRBV5-4,CASSLDRTSNSPLHF
-,TRBV7-2,CASRHRLAGAGEQYF
-,TRBV9,CASSGWVGENYGYTF
once,TRBV19,CASSIGGGSNQPQHF
-,TRBV30,CASGGESSYNEQFF
-,TRBV21-1,CASSNSPPGQVTEQYF
-,TRBV4-2,CASSQDPRAYEQYF
-,TRBV24-1,CATSDIGAITRNTIYF
-,TRBV28,CASRERDYGYTF
-,TRBV30,CAWEAGGRSYEQYF
-,TRBV27,CASSLIGDTQYF
-,TRBV9,CASSVGLPRDTGELFF
few,TRBV7-3,CASSSPQGSVNEQFF
-,TRBV5-4,CASSFPGTYEQYF
-,TRBV6-5,CASSSIATDTQYF
-,TRBV27,CATGGAGLMNTEAFF
-,TRBV15,CATSRDVFGGSSDTQYF
-,TRBV7-3,CASSVGTNNEQFF
-,TRBV12-3/TRBV12-4,CASSPDRVQPQHF
few,TRBV7-9,CASSPTGPGYQPQHF
few,TRBV7-3,CASSLTRGNEQFF
-,TRBV27,CASSLSTGSYEQYF
-,TRBV4-3,CASSQVKGAFAFF
-,TRBV6-6,CASSSLAGAYTDTQYF
-,TRBV30,CASGGQGKSDTQYF
-,TRBV3-1/TRBV3-2,CASSSSGSSYEQYF
-,TRBV4-1,CASSQGGRGPSNQPQHF
-,TRBV2,CASRPGAPTAHNEQFF
-,TRBV11-3,CASSSSGSSGNEQFF
-,TRBV7-2,CASSLRGSSTDTQYF
-,TRBV18,CASSIDEGVGTEAFF
-,TRBV6-2/TRBV6-3,CASSYSYASGSSYEQYF
-,TRBV5-1,CASSSVGGLNTEAFF
-,TRBV6-5,CASRSGTAPYEQYF
-,TRBV12-5,CASGLGARGNEQFF
-,TRBV6-4,CASSSDRAGTQYF
-,TRBV9,CASSAGGPSYEQYF
-,TRBV6-1,CASSERGKAKNIQYF